A selection of T cell receptor beta chains follows, all from one sample in a study of beta chain features in type 1 diabetes. Profiling relied on immunoSEQ multiplex PCR, and the TCRdb table lists in-frame clones only, not all of them. The sample includes 150,000 to 170,000 clones, approximately 8.1% seen only once; the top ten take about 0.6%. The sequenced sample consisted of central memory CD4+ T cells from blood. The receptor source for this set is a man between 18 and 29 years old in good health. Both conserved end residues are part of each CDR3. Fields, in order: D gene, J gene, clone size, V gene, CDR3 DNA, CDR3 protein. D genes are given only for firm matches. A clone size is listed for some rows: how often the clone was seen (once, few, many), or a class if it is expanded.

>.|TRBJ1-4|few|TRBV5-4
TGCGCCAGCAGCCAAGATATGGCGGATAGAGGAAAACTGTTTTTT
CASSQDMADRGKLFF
>TRBD2|TRBJ2-5|.|TRBV5-4
TGTGCCAGCAGCTTCGGGACTACGTACCAAGAGACCCAGTACTTC
CASSFGTTYQETQYF
>.|TRBJ2-4|.|TRBV28
TGTGCCAGCAGACAGGGTACAAAAAACATTCAGTACTTC
CASRQGTKNIQYF
>TRBD2|TRBJ2-7|many|TRBV7-9
TGTGCCAGCAGCTTAGGTCTAGCGGGAGGAAGCGAGCAGTACTTC
CASSLGLAGGSEQYF
>.|TRBJ1-2|few|TRBV7-2
TGTGCCAGCAGCTCTTATATAGCGGGGGCTCTCGGCTACACCTTC
CASSSYIAGALGYTF
>.|TRBJ2-3|few|TRBV9
TGTGCCAGCAGCTTGATAGGGGGGGCTAGCACAGATACGCAGTATTTT
CASSLIGGASTDTQYF
>TRBD1|TRBJ2-7|.|TRBV28
TGTGCCAGCAGTTCCGGACAGGGGCCCTACGAGCAGTACTTC
CASSSGQGPYEQYF
>TRBD1|TRBJ2-2|.|TRBV6-1
TGTGCCAGCGCCAGACAGGGGGCTAACACCGGGGAGCTGTTTTTT
CASARQGANTGELFF
>TRBD1|TRBJ1-1|few|TRBV29-1
TGCAGCGTCGGAACCCGGGACAGTGAAGCTTTCTTT
CSVGTRDSEAFF
>.|TRBJ1-4|.|TRBV9
TGTGCCAGCAGCCCCCGTCGAGGCGGCACTAATGAAAAACTGTTTTTT
CASSPRRGGTNEKLFF
>TRBD1|TRBJ1-6|few|TRBV5-4
TGTGCCAGCAGCTCGGGACAGGCTGGTAATTCACCCCTCCACTTT
CASSSGQAGNSPLHF
>.|TRBJ2-3|many|TRBV29-1
TGCAGCGTTGATTTGGAGGTCAGCGCGCAGTATTTT
CSVDLEVSAQYF
>.|TRBJ2-7|.|TRBV5-1
TGCGCCAGCGGGTCAGGGTTGGCCTACGAGCAGTACTTC
CASGSGLAYEQYF
>TRBD1|TRBJ2-7|few|TRBV10-3
TGTGCCATCAGTGTCGACAGGGAGAGTGGCGAGCAGTACTTC
CAISVDRESGEQYF
>.|TRBJ2-1|.|TRBV9
TGTGCCAGCAGCCCCCGCGGGGCGGGCGCATCCTACAATGAGCAGTTCTTC
CASSPRGAGASYNEQFF
>.|TRBJ1-5|few|TRBV4-2
TGTGCCAGCAGCCAAGATGTCGGCAGGGTCAATCAGCCCCAGCATTTT
CASSQDVGRVNQPQHF
>.|TRBJ1-2|few|TRBV7-9
TGTGCCAGCAGCTCTTCGTATGGGACATCCCGTGTCTATGGCTACACCTTC
CASSSSYGTSRVYGYTF
>TRBD1|TRBJ1-5|few|TRBV28
TGTGCCAGCAACCGTGGGGGACAGGGGCTCAATCAGCCCCAGCATTTT
CASNRGGQGLNQPQHF
>.|TRBJ1-2|.|TRBV6-6
TGTGCCAGCAGTTACTTGAGGGGCTACACCTTC
CASSYLRGYTF
>.|TRBJ2-3|.|TRBV7-3
TGTGCCAGCAGCTCGTTAGTACGAGATACGCAGTATTTT
CASSSLVRDTQYF
>.|TRBJ2-5|few|TRBV5-4
TGTGCCAGCAGCTTGGGCAGCCAAGAGACCCAGTACTTC
CASSLGSQETQYF
>.|TRBJ1-5|many|TRBV23-1
TGCGCCAGCAGTCAATATGAGGCAGCCTGGCATCAGCCCCAGCATTTT
CASSQYEAAWHQPQHF